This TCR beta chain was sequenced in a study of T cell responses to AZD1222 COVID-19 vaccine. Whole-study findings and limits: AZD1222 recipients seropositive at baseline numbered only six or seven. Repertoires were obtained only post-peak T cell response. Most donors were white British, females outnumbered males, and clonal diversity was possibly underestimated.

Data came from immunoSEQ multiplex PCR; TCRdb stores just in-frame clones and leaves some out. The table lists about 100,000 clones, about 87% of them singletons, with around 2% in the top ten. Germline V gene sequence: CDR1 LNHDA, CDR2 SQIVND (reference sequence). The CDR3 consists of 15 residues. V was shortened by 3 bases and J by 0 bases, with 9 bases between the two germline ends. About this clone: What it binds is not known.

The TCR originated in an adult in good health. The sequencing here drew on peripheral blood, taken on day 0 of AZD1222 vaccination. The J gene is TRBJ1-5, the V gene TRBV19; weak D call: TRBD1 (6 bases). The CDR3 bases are TGTGCCAGTAGTATCCAGGGGCATAGCAATCAGCCCCAGCATTTT. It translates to CASSIQGHSNQPQHF.